These 3 T cell receptor beta chains were all obtained from the same sample, sequenced in a study of radiotherapy plus CTLA-4 blockade in lung cancer. Sequenced by immunoSEQ multiplex PCR; TCRdb stores in-frame clones only, minus some. The sample lists around 70,000 clones; roughly 84% were seen once. This material consisted of peripheral blood, taken from a patient treated with radiotherapy plus ipilimumab. The receptors stem from a human donor with non-small cell lung cancer that progressed on radiotherapy plus ipilimumab.

The chain is built from TRBV7-2 and TRBJ2-2, with TRBD2 matching over 7 bases. The CDR3 is made up of 16 amino acids. J gave up 3 bases and V 2 bases, and 6 bases lay outside the gene matches. In germline, CDR1 is SGHTA, CDR2 FQGNSA. The CDR3 nucleotides are TGTGCCAGCAGCTTATGGCGGGAGTCCGACACCGGGGAGCTGTTTTTT. This sequence encodes CASSLWRESDTGELFF.

The chain uses TRBV27 and TRBJ1-2; D is unresolved. The CDR3 covers 14 residues. CDR1 MNHEY and CDR2 SMNVEV come from the germline V gene (reference sequence). Trimming pared 2 bases from V and 2 bases from J, leaving 9 bases between. As DNA, the CDR3 is TGTGCCAGCAGTTTAGCCGGGAAGAACTATGGCTACACCTTC. Translated, it gives CASSLAGKNYGYTF.

The chain is built from TRBV7-2 and TRBJ2-3; D may match TRBD1 or TRBD2 (5 bases each). Trimming stripped 5 bases from V and 5 bases from J, with 8 bases between. This CDR3 has 12 residues. Germline V gene data show CDR1 as SGHTA and CDR2 as FQGNSA. The CDR3 bases are TGTGCCAGCAGCCTGGGACGAGATACGCAGTATTTT. Its protein is CASSLGRDTQYF.